This T cell receptor beta chain was found in a study of metastatic and nonmetastatic thyroid tumors (dated by TCRdb to about 2020). General notes on the study: The researchers compared repertoires between peripheral blood samples and tumor or nodule tissue samples from patients with malignant or benign thyroid disease. Study-wide conclusions, independent of this receptor: In both blood and tumor samples, malignant tumors were reported to have significantly higher TCR beta diversity than benign nodules.

Details on this clone: What antigen it recognizes has not been identified. Qualities for individual bases were not recorded, and no much larger clone is one base off.

The library was made by PCR. The sample was run on an Illumina HiSeq 4000. High-throughput sequencing was used to profile the TCR beta-chain CDR3 region of every patient. Per the source publication's procedure: Drawing on CDR3 differences between clinicopathological groups, the researchers built a classifier meant to tell apart patients with distant-metastatic papillary thyroid cancer. To measure repertoire diversity the researchers used the Shannon index, while the Morisita-Horn index served to gauge how similar the tumor and blood repertoires were. The public reads were reanalyzed by TCRdb: fastp trimming at Q25, MiXCR alignment, in-frame beta chains only. The authors' filters were not applied to this entry. The sample data list roughly 2,000 clones, and roughly 40% of these were observed just once. 98% to 99.3% of the sample comes from the top ten. The CDR3 measures 15 amino acids from cysteine to phenylalanine. Only the CDR3 portion is preserved as DNA: 45 bases, with reading frame beginning at the first base. The germline V gene yields MNHEY for CDR1 and SVGEGT for CDR2. V is cut back by 0 bases and J by 5 bases, with 5 bases in the junction unmatched.

None of the patients had been given any treatment before thyroid surgery. Using T-cell receptor beta sequencing, the researchers looked back retrospectively at clinical samples from patients, gathered between about 2011 and 2019. Here the chain combines TRBV6-2 or TRBV6-3 and TRBJ2-5; TRBD1 agrees with 8 junctional bases. The specimen sequenced was adjacent normal tissue. The receptor comes from a female donor with papillary thyroid cancer or a benign thyroid nodule (not recorded which). Some clones in this sample may be carry-over from other donors' samples. The nucleotide sequence reads as follows: TGTGCCAGCAGTTACTCGGACAGGGTCTTCGAGACCCAGTACTTC. It encodes CASSYSDRVFETQYF.